This T cell receptor beta chain came from a study of post-analysis software for immune sequencing data. Every TCR beta cDNA library bore unique molecular identifiers. TCRdb reprocessed the PCR reads via MiXCR and lists one record per CDR3 protein. In the table there are 350,000 to 450,000 distinct CDR3 sequences, less than 40% of which are singletons. This clonotype was seen more than once but under ten times. The target antigen is unknown. CDR1 and CDR2 (germline): LGHDT, YNNKEL (reference sequence). Trimming stripped 1 base from V and 5 bases from J, with 20 bases between. The CDR3 has 17 amino acids. Study outcomes and limitations: With TRBV5-6, TRBV5-1 and TRBV20-1 included, about five TRBV segments were more frequent in patients than in controls.

The V and J genes are TRBV3-1 and TRBJ2-5, with a tentative D call TRBD2 (6 bases). The receptor was derived from a girl aged 10 to 17 with multiple sclerosis. Sequenced sample: blood. The chain's CDR3 is CASSQGGDSQNGETQYF. CDR3 nucleotides: TGTGCCAGCAGCCAAGGTGGGGACTCCCAAAATGGGGAGACCCAGTACTTC.